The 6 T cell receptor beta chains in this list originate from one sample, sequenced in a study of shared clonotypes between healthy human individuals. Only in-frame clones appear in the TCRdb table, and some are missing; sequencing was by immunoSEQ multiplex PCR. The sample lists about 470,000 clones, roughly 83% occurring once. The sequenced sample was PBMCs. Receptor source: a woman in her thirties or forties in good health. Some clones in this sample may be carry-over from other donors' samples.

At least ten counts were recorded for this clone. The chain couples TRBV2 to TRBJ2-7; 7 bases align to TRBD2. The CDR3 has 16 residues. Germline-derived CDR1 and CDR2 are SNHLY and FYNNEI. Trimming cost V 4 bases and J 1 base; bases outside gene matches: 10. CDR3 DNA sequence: TGTGCCAGCAGTGTATCCAGCGGGATGGGGTCCTACGAGCAGTACTTC. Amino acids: CASSVSSGMGSYEQYF.

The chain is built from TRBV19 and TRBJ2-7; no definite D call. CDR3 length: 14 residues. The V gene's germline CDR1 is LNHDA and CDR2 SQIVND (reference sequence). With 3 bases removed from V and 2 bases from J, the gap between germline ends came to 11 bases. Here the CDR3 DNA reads TGTGCCAGTAGTATCGAGGCCACCGCCTACGAGCAGTACTTC. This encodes CASSIEATAYEQYF.

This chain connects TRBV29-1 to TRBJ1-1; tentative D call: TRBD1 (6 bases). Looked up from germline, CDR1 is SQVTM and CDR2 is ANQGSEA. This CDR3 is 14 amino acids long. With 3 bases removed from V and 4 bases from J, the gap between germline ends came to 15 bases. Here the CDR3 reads CSVDTRGGSTEAFF. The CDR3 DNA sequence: TGCAGCGTTGACACCAGGGGTGGAAGCACTGAAGCTTTCTTT.

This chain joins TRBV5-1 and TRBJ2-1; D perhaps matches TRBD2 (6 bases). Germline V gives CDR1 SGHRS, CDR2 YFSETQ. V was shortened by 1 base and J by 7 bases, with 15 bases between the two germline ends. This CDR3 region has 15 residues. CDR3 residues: CASSLTHGGQNEQFF. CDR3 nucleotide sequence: TGCGCCAGCAGCTTGACACACGGGGGTCAGAATGAGCAGTTCTTC.

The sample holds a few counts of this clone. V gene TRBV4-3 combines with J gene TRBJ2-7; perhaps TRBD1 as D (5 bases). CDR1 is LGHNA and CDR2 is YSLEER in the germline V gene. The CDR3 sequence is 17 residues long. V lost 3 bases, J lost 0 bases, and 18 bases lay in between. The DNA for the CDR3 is TGCGCCAGCAGCCATCTATGTGCAGGGCCCACCTCCTACGAGCAGTACTTC. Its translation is CASSHLCAGPTSYEQYF.

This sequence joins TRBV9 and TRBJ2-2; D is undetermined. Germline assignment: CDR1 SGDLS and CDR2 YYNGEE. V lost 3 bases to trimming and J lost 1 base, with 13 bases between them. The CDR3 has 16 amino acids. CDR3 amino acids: CASSESDGRNTGELFF. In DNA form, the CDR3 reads TGTGCCAGCAGCGAATCCGACGGTAGGAACACCGGGGAGCTGTTTTTT.